The next 8 T cell receptor beta chains were all read from a single sample in a study of spatial heterogeneity in lung cancer. A single record per CDR3 protein comes from TCRdb applying MiXCR to the 5' RACE reads. The sample records about 120,000 distinct CDR3 sequences, 12% being singletons. The time point denotes: blood at routine non-recurrence follow-up after resection. No cells were sorted before sequencing. The whole RNA sequenced was extracted from tumor, nontumor lung or frozen PBMC. The sample consisted of PBMCs, taken at follow-up. Receptors were obtained from a male donor with early-stage non-small cell lung cancer.

The sample holds a few counts of this clonotype. The chain is built from TRBV24-1 and TRBJ2-5; TRBD1 aligns across 8 bases. V was pared by 3 bases and J by 1 base, with 0 bases of the junction left unmatched. The germline V gene has CDR1 KGHDR and CDR2 SFDVKD. The CDR3 extends over 14 amino acids. The DNA of the CDR3 is TGTGCCACCAGTGATACAGGGGGCCAAGAGACCCAGTACTTC. Translating it yields CATSDTGGQETQYF.

The rearrangement uses TRBV11-1 and TRBJ1-3, with 9 positions matching TRBD1. In germline, CDR1 is SGHAT, CDR2 FQDESV (reference sequence). The trim removed 7 bases at V and 2 bases at J, leaving 9 bases unmatched. This CDR3 comprises 16 residues. CDR3 coding DNA: TGTGCCAGCAACAGCCGGGACAGGGACCCTGGAAACACCATATATTTT. It yields the protein CASNSRDRDPGNTIYF.

V and J are TRBV7-9 and TRBJ2-5, with no clear D. With 3 bases removed from V and 2 bases from J, the gap between germline ends came to 10 bases. This CDR3 is built from 14 residues. Germline loops: CDR1 SEHNR, CDR2 FQNEAQ (reference sequence). The CDR3: CASSFLATQETQYF. The CDR3 nucleotides are TGTGCCAGCAGCTTCCTCGCAACTCAAGAGACCCAGTACTTC.

This clonotype was observed at least ten times. This rearrangement joins TRBV29-1 to TRBJ1-1; D call uncertain. V shed 2 bases and J shed 4 bases, with 11 bases lying between them. The CDR3 is made up of 13 amino acids. The germline gives CDR1 SQVTM, CDR2 ANQGSEA. This CDR3 reads CSVESPPGTEAFF. The DNA of the CDR3 is TGCAGCGTTGAAAGTCCCCCGGGCACTGAAGCTTTCTTT.

This clonotype was seen ten or more times. DNA for the CDR3: TGCAGCGCTTCCGGGGCGTATGGCTACACCTTC. Its protein product is CSASGAYGYTF. This chain joins TRBV29-1 and TRBJ1-2; TRBD1 is a possible D gene (5 bases). The germline CDR1 and CDR2 sequences are SQVTM and ANQGSEA. The V and J ends lost 7 bases and 5 bases respectively, with 11 bases between them. The CDR3 length is 11 residues.

This chain uses TRBV5-1 with TRBJ1-1, with 7 bases fitting TRBD1. The germline gives CDR1 SGHRS, CDR2 YFSETQ. The ends lost 4 bases at V and 2 bases at J; junction bases unmatched: 11. This CDR3 is built from 16 residues. This CDR3 is CASSDGLQGRNTEAFF. The CDR3 DNA sequence: TGCGCCAGCAGCGACGGCCTACAGGGGAGAAACACTGAAGCTTTCTTT.

This clonotype was recorded at least ten times. The rearrangement joins TRBV20-1 to TRBJ2-1; 9 positions agree with TRBD2. This CDR3 is built from 15 residues. Germline-derived CDR1 and CDR2 are DFQATT and SNEGSKA (reference sequence). Trimming took 3 bases from V and 7 from J; bases not matched to a gene: 10. This chain's CDR3 is CSARARTSGWNEQFF. In nucleotides, the CDR3 is TGCAGTGCTAGGGCCCGCACTAGCGGGTGGAATGAGCAGTTCTTC.

This clonotype has ten or more counts. The chain couples TRBV6-5 to TRBJ1-1; TRBD1 matches 7 bases. Germline V gene sequence: CDR1 MNHEY, CDR2 SVGAGI. V shed 7 bases, J shed 8 bases, and the junction held 7 bases outside the gene matches. The CDR3 contains 12 residues. The CDR3 sequence is CASTSGTVEAFF. The CDR3 nucleotides are TGTGCCAGCACCTCCGGGACAGTCGAAGCTTTCTTT.